This T cell receptor (beta chain) was captured by sequencing in a study of blood T cells in healthy people across ages. Next came a second PCR, run for about 7 to 12 cycles, which used a sample-barcoded 5' primer along with a J-beta primer mix. TCRdb used MiXCR to reprocess the 5' RACE reads, holding one entry per CDR3 protein. The data show approximately 1.5 million distinct CDR3 sequences, with roughly 30% seen just once and approximately 10% held by the top ten. CDR1 and CDR2 from the germline V gene are MDHEN and SYDVKM. V shed 3 bases and J 4 bases; nucleotides not matched to a gene: 4. The CDR3 covers 14 residues.

J is TRBJ2-7 and V is TRBV28; TRBD1 agrees at 9 bases. This receptor was obtained from a woman under 40 in good health. What was sequenced was blood. The CDR3 sequence is CASSFAGQGYEQYF. The CDR3 DNA reads TGTGCCAGCAGTTTCGCGGGACAGGGATACGAGCAGTACTTC.